This T cell receptor beta chain was retrieved from a study of blood T cell repertoires in COVID-19. Across the whole study: Sample material is recorded as cDNA or gDNA derived from T cells, B-cell-depleted T cells, or PBMCs.

Data came from immunoSEQ multiplex PCR; TCRdb stores just in-frame clones and leaves some out. Among a few hundred thousand clones listed, more than 75% were seen once. Only a few counts were recorded for this clone. This CDR3 spans 17 amino acids. In germline, CDR1 is MNHEY, CDR2 SMNVEV (reference sequence). V lost 5 bases, J lost 2 bases, and 12 bases stayed unmatched. The sequencing input was peripheral blood. The clonotype originates from a woman in her twenties or thirties who had recovered from COVID-19. The V call is TRBV27, the J call TRBJ2-7, with 10 nucleotides matching TRBD2. The CDR3 region is CASSRPGLAGATYEQYF. CDR3 in DNA: TGTGCCAGCAGTCGCCCGGGGCTAGCGGGAGCCACCTACGAGCAGTACTTC.